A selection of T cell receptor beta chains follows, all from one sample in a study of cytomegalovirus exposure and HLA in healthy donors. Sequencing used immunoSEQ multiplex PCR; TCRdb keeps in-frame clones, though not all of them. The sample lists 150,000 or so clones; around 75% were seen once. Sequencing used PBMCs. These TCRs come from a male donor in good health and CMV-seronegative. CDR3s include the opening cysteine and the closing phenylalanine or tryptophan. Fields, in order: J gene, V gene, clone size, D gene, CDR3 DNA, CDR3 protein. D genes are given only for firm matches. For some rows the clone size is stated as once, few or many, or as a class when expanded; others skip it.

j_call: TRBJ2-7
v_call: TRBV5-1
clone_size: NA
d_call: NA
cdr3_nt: TGCGCCAGCAGCCCTCGCTCCTACGAGCAGTACTTC
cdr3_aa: CASSPRSYEQYF

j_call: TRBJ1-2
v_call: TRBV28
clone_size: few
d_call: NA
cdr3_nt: TGTGCCAGCAGTCCCGGGACAATCGTTCGTGGCTACACCTTC
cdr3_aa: CASSPGTIVRGYTF

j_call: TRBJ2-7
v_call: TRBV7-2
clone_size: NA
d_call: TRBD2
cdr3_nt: TGTGCCAGCAGCCCAAAACTAGCGGGGGGATACGAGCAGTACTTC
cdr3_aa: CASSPKLAGGYEQYF

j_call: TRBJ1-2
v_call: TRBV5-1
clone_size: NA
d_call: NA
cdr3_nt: TGCGCCAGCAGCGTGGGACAAGGGGTGGGCTACACCTTC
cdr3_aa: CASSVGQGVGYTF

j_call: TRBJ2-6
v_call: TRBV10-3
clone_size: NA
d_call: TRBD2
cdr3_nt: TGTGCCATCAGGAACCCGGGGGGTGCAAGAGGGGAAACCCCACCGTCTGGGGCCAACGTCCTGACTTTC
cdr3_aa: CAIRNPGGARGETPPSGANVLTF

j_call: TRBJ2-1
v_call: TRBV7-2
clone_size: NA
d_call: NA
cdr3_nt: TGTGCCAGCAGCTTAGTTAGGGGGAATGAGCAGTTCTTC
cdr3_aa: CASSLVRGNEQFF

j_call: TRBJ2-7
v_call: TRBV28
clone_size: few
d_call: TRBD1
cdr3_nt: TGTGCCAGCAGGAAACAGGGGGTGCGTGACTACGAGCAGTACTTC
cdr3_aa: CASRKQGVRDYEQYF

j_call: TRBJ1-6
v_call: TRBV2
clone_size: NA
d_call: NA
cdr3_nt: TGTGCCAGCTCCTGGAGGGAATATAATTCACCCCTCCACTTT
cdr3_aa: CASSWREYNSPLHF

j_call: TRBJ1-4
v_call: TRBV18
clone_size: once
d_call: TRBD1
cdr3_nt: TGTGCCAGCTCATCCGAGACAGGGGCCCTTGGTGAAAAACTGTTTTTT
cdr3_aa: CASSSETGALGEKLFF

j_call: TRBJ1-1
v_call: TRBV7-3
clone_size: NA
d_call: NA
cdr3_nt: TGTGCCAGCAGCCCCCGGGAGGGGTCAACTGAAGCTTTCTTT
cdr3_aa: CASSPREGSTEAFF

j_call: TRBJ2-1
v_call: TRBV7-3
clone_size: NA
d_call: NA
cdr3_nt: TGTGCCAGCAGCTTAATAGGGCGGCCACTAGGGTACAATGAGCAGTTCTTC
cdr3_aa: CASSLIGRPLGYNEQFF

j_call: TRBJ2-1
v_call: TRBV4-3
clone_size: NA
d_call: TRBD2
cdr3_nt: TGCGCCAGCAGCCAAGAGCCTGGGCGGGAGGGCAATAATGAGCAGTTCTTC
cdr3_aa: CASSQEPGREGNNEQFF

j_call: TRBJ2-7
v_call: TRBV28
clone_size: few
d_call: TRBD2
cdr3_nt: TGTGCCAGCAGTCCCCGCCTGGGAAGCGGGGGGACCTATCTATCCTACGAGCAGTACTTC
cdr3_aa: CASSPRLGSGGTYLSYEQYF

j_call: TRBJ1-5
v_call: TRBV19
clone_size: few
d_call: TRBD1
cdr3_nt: TGTGCCAGTAGTGCCCCTGACAGGGGTAAACAGCCCCAGCATTTT
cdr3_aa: CASSAPDRGKQPQHF

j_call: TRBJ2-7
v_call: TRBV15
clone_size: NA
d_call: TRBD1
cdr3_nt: TGTGCCACCAGCAGAGGGGACAGGGGGATCGAGCAGTACTTC
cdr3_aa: CATSRGDRGIEQYF

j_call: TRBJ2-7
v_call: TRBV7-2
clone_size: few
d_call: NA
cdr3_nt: TGTGCCAGCAGCTTAGGATCAGGGGTCTACGAGCAGTACTTC
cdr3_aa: CASSLGSGVYEQYF

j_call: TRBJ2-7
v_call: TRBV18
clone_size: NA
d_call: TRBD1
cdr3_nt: TGTGCCAGCTCACCACCGGGGACAGGAGCCTACGAGCAGTACTTC
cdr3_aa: CASSPPGTGAYEQYF

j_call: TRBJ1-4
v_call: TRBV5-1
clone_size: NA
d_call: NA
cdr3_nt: TGCGCCAGCAAGGTGACATCAACTAATGAAAAACTGTTTTTT
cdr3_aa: CASKVTSTNEKLFF

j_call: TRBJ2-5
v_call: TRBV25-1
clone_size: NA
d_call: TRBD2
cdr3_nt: TGTGCCAGCAGTGAATTTGGGGGGGACGAGACCCAGTACTTC
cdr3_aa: CASSEFGGDETQYF

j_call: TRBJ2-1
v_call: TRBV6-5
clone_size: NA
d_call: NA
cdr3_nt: TGTGCCAGCAGTTTCCAGGGGAACCCCTCCTACAATGAGCAGTTCTTC
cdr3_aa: CASSFQGNPSYNEQFF

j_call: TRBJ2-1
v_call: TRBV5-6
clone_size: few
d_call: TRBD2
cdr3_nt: TGTGCCAGCAGCTTGCCACTCGGGCGGGAGACCGTAAATGAGCAGTTCTTC
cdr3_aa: CASSLPLGRETVNEQFF

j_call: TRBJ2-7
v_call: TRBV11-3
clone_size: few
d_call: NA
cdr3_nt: TGTGCCAGCAGCTTAGGAACGAGTCGGGAGTTTACGACCTACGAGCAGTACTTC
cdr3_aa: CASSLGTSREFTTYEQYF

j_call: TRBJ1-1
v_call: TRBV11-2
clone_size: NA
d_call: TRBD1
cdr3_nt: TGTGCCAGCAGCCCCGACAGGGGGTGGGGGAACACTGAAGCTTTCTTT
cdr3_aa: CASSPDRGWGNTEAFF

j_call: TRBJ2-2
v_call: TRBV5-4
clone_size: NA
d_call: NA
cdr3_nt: TGTGCCAGCAGCTTGGCTGGCGGCCGATCGAACACCGGGGAGCTGTTTTTT
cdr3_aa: CASSLAGGRSNTGELFF

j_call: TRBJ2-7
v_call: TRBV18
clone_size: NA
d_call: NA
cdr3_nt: TGTGCCAGCTCACCAGCCGGGTTACCCTACGAGCAGTACTTC
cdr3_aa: CASSPAGLPYEQYF

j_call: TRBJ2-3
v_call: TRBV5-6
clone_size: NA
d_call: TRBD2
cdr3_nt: TGTGCCAGCAGCCCAATACTAGCGCCCACAGATACGCAGTATTTT
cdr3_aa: CASSPILAPTDTQYF

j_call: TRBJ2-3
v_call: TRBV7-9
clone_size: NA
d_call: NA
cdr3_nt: TGTGCCAGCAGCGACACAACCACAGATACGCAGTATTTT
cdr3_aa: CASSDTTTDTQYF

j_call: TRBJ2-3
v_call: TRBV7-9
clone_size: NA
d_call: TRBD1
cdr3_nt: TGTGCCAGCAGCTTAGGCAGGGGGATCAAGACAGATACGCAGTATTTT
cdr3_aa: CASSLGRGIKTDTQYF

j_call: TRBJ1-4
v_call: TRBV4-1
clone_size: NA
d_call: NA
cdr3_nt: TGCGCCAGCAGCCAAGGGGCAGGGTTCGTTGAAAAACTGTTTTTT
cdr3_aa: CASSQGAGFVEKLFF

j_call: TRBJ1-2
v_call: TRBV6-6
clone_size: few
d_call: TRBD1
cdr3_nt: TGTGCCAGCAGCTCTCGGACAGGGGGCGATGGCTACACCTTC
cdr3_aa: CASSSRTGGDGYTF

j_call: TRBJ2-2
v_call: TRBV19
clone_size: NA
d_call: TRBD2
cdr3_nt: TGTGCCAGTATAGGCGGGAGGGAGACCGGGGAGCTGTTTTTT
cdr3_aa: CASIGGRETGELFF

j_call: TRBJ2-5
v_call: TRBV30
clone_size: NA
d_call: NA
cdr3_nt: TGTGCCTGGAGTACGTCAGGGGATCAGACCCAGTACTTC
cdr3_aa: CAWSTSGDQTQYF

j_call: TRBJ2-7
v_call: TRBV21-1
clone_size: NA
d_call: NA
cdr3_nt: TGTGCCAGCAGCTCTACCGGGAGGTGGTACGAGCAGTACTTC
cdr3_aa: CASSSTGRWYEQYF

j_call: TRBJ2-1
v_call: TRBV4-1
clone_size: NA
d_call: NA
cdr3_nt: TGCGCCAGCAGCCAGTCGGAGGGGCCCTACAATGAGCAGTTCTTC
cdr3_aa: CASSQSEGPYNEQFF

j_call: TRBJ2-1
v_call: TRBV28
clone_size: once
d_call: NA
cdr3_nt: TGTGCCAGCAGTTTTTCTAGATCGTACGAGCAGTTCTTC
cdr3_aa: CASSFSRSYEQFF

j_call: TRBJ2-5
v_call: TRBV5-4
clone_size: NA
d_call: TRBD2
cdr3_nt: TGTGCCAGCAGCTTATCGTATGGGGGGGGAGAGACCCAGTACTTC
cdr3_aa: CASSLSYGGGETQYF

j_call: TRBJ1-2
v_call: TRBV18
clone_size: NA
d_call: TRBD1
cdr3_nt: TGTGCCAGCTCACCGAGTGGACAGGCGCCCGGTAACTATGGCTACACCTTC
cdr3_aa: CASSPSGQAPGNYGYTF

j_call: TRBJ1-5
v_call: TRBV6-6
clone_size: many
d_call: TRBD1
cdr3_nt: TGTGCCAGCAGCGACCCGGACAGGGTTCGCCAGCCCCAGCATTTT
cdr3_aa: CASSDPDRVRQPQHF

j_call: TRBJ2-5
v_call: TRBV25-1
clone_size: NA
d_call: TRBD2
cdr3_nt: TGTGCCAGCAGTGAATATCAGGGCGGGAGCCAAGAGACCCAGTACTTC
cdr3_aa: CASSEYQGGSQETQYF

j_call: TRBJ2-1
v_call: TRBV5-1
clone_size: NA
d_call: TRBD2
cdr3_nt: TGCGCCAGCAGCCCAGGGACTAGCAGCAACCCGTCCTACAATGAGCAGTTCTTC
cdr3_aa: CASSPGTSSNPSYNEQFF

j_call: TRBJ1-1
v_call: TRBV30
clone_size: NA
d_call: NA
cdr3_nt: TGTGCCTGGAAGTCTCGGGCAGGGGTTTCGAACACTGAAGCTTTCTTT
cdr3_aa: CAWKSRAGVSNTEAFF

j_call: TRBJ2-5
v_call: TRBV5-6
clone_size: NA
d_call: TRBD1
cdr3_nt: TGTGCCAGCAGCTGGGGACAGGGAGGGTTCGGACAAGAGACCCAGTACTTC
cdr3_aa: CASSWGQGGFGQETQYF

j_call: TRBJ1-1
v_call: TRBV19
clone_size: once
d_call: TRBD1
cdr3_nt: TGTGCCAGTAGTATAGAGAGGACAGGGTGGAGGAACACTGAAGCTTTCTTT
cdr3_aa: CASSIERTGWRNTEAFF

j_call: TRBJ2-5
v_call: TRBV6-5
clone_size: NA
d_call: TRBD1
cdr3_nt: TGTGCCAGCAGTTACTCGACAGGGGTAGAGACCCAGTACTTC
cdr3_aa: CASSYSTGVETQYF

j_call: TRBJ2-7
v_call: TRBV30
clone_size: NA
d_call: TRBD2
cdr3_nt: TGTGCCTGGACCCGAGGGGCTAGCGGACCCTACGAGCAGTACTTC
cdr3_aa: CAWTRGASGPYEQYF

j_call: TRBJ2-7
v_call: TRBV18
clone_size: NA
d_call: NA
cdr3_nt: TGTGCCAGCTCACCAGACAGCTCCTACGAGCAGTACTTC
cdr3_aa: CASSPDSSYEQYF

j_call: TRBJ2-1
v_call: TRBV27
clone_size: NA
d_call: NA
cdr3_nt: TGTGCCAGCAGTTCCCAGGGTAGCTCCTACAATGAGCAGTTCTTC
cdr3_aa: CASSSQGSSYNEQFF

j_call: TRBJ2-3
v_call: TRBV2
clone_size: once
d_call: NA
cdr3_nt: TGTGCCAGCAGTGACAAGGGGTCGATCCCAGATACGCAGTATTTT
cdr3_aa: CASSDKGSIPDTQYF

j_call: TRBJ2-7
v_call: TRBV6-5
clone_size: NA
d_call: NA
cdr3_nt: TGTGCCAGCAGTTACGGGCGAATGGGGACACCGATCGAACAGTACTTC
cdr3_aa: CASSYGRMGTPIEQYF

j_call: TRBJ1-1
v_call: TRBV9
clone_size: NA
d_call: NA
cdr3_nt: TGTGCCAGCAGCGTAGCAGGGCACACTGAAGCTTTCTTT
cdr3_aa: CASSVAGHTEAFF

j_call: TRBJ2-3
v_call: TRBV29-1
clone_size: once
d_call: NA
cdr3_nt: TGCAGCGTTGAAAGAGGCGGTGTTACAGATACGCAGTATTTT
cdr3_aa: CSVERGGVTDTQYF

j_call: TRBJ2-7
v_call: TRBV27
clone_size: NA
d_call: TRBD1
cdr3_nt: TGTGCCAGCAGCCCAAGGGACAGGGGGTCCTACGAGCAGTACTTC
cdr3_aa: CASSPRDRGSYEQYF

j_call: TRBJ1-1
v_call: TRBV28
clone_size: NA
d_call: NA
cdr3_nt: TGTGCCAGCAAAGAGGGAACTGAAGCTTTCTTT
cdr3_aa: CASKEGTEAFF

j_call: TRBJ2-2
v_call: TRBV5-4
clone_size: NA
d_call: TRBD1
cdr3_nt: TGTGCCAGCAGCGCCGGGACAGGGGGCCCCGCGAACACCGGGGAGCTGTTTTTT
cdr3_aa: CASSAGTGGPANTGELFF

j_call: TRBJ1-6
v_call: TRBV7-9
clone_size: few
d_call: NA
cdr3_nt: TGTGCCAGCAGCAACTCGCCCGGGTATAATTCACCCCTCCACTTT
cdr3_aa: CASSNSPGYNSPLHF

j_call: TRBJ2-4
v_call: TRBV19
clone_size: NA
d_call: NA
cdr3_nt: TGTGCCAGTAGTATGGGGGCTGACAGGGCCAAAAACATTCAGTACTTC
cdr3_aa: CASSMGADRAKNIQYF

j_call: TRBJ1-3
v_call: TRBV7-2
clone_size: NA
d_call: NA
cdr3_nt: TGTGCCAGCAGCTTAGTTGGCAGGCTCTCTGGAAACACCATATATTTT
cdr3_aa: CASSLVGRLSGNTIYF

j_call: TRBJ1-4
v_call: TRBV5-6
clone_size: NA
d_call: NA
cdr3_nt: TGTGCCAGCAGCTTAAGGACAGAATCGAATGAAAAACTGTTTTTT
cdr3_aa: CASSLRTESNEKLFF

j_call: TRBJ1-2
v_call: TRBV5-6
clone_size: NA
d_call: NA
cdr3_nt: TGTGCCAGCAGCTTTTCTTATCGGGGTGGCTACACCTTC
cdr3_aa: CASSFSYRGGYTF

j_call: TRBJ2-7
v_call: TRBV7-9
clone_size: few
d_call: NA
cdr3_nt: TGTGCCAGCACCACTTGGGGCGAGCAGTACTTC
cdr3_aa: CASTTWGEQYF